The rows below give T cell receptor beta chains drawn from one sample of a study of CD8+ T cells in alopecia areata. Using immunoSEQ multiplex PCR, the repertoire was profiled, and TCRdb retains in-frame clones only, with some absent. This table has 70,000 or so clones, 55% to 65% appearing once. Sample: CD8+ T cells sorted from blood, taken at week 0. The receptor set was obtained from a human donor with alopecia areata. Both conserved end residues are part of each CDR3. D genes are given only for firm matches. Clone size is shown for a subset of rows, as once, few, many or a class of expanded clone.

clone_size,d_call,j_call,v_call,cdr3_nt,cdr3_aa
-,TRBD1,TRBJ2-7,TRBV6-1,TGTGCCAGCAGTGATTGGACAGGGGCCCACGAGCAGTACTTC,CASSDWTGAHEQYF
-,-,TRBJ2-2,TRBV6-5,TGTGCCAGCAGTTACACCTCTCCGAACACCGGGGAGCTGTTTTTT,CASSYTSPNTGELFF
few,-,TRBJ2-5,TRBV7-9,TGTGCCAGCAGATCCGGGGGCCTGAGGGAGACCCAGTACTTC,CASRSGGLRETQYF
-,-,TRBJ2-5,TRBV6-5,TGTGCCAGCGGGGTCGGCCAGGGGAGTCAAGAGACCCAGTACTTC,CASGVGQGSQETQYF
few,-,TRBJ2-2,TRBV29-1,TGCAGCGTTGAAGGTCGCGGTAGCGGGGAGCTGTTTTTT,CSVEGRGSGELFF
-,-,TRBJ2-1,TRBV20-1,TGCAGTGCCCCACAGAACAATGAGCAGTTCTTC,CSAPQNNEQFF
-,-,TRBJ2-2,TRBV29-1,TGCAGCGTTGAATCAGTGAACACCGGGGAGCTGTTTTTT,CSVESVNTGELFF
-,-,TRBJ2-6,TRBV7-9,TGTGCCAGCAGCTTAGTGTCCGGGAACTCTGGGGCCAACGTCCTGACTTTC,CASSLVSGNSGANVLTF
-,-,TRBJ2-1,TRBV29-1,TGCAGCGTTGAATATGCTAGCGTTCCCTACAATGAGCAGTTCTTC,CSVEYASVPYNEQFF
-,TRBD1,TRBJ1-5,TRBV13,TGTGCCAGCAGCATTAGCCCTGGGACAGGGAATCAGCCCCAGCATTTT,CASSISPGTGNQPQHF
-,-,TRBJ1-5,TRBV25-1,TGTGCCAGCAGTGAGGGCAGGGGTGGTCAGCCCCAGCATTTT,CASSEGRGGQPQHF
-,-,TRBJ1-2,TRBV5-4,TGTGCCAGCAGCTTGCGGGGGGCGCCTGGCTACACCTTC,CASSLRGAPGYTF
-,TRBD2,TRBJ2-3,TRBV29-1,TGCAGCGTCGGACTAGCGGAGGGCACAGATACGCAGTATTTT,CSVGLAEGTDTQYF
few,-,TRBJ2-3,TRBV6-5,TGTGCCAGCAGTTACTCGGAGGGGGATACGCAGTATTTT,CASSYSEGDTQYF
-,TRBD1,TRBJ2-3,TRBV9,TGTGCCAGCAGTCACTACACAGGGGGCCCCAGCACAGATACGCAGTATTTT,CASSHYTGGPSTDTQYF
-,TRBD2,TRBJ2-4,TRBV7-2,TGTGCCAGCAGCCCTGAAGCGGGAGGGACGAACATTCAGTACTTC,CASSPEAGGTNIQYF
-,-,TRBJ2-7,TRBV5-1,TGCGCCAGCAGCCCCCAGGACAACGATCTACTGGAGCAGTACTTC,CASSPQDNDLLEQYF
few,TRBD1,TRBJ1-2,TRBV4-3,TGCGCCAGCAGCCAAGATGGTACAGGGGGCGTGGGAGGCTACACCTTC,CASSQDGTGGVGGYTF
-,-,TRBJ1-2,TRBV4-1,TGCGCCAGCAGCCAGTCTCCTGTGGGTAATAGTGGCTATGGCTACACCTTC,CASSQSPVGNSGYGYTF
-,-,TRBJ2-5,TRBV7-3,TGTGCCAGCAGCTCGATTGGGGGGCAGGAGACCCAGTACTTC,CASSSIGGQETQYF
-,TRBD2,TRBJ2-3,TRBV15,TGTGCCACCAGCAGAGAAGCGGGGGGCACAGATACGCAGTATTTT,CATSREAGGTDTQYF
-,-,TRBJ1-5,TRBV27,TGTGCCAGCAGATATGGGGGGAGCAATCAGCCCCAGCATTTT,CASRYGGSNQPQHF
once,TRBD2,TRBJ2-6,TRBV2,TGTGCCAGCAGTGACGGCGGGGGGGCCCCTGGGGCCAACGTCCTGACTTTC,CASSDGGGAPGANVLTF
-,TRBD1,TRBJ1-2,TRBV7-2,TGTGCCAGCAGCTTAGGACAGGGGGCATACTATGGCTACACCTTC,CASSLGQGAYYGYTF
-,-,TRBJ1-1,TRBV18,TGTGCCAGCTCACCACCGCGGACAGACATGAACACTGAAGCTTTCTTT,CASSPPRTDMNTEAFF
-,-,TRBJ1-1,TRBV2,TGTGCCAGCAGTGAATGGGAGAGCGGGAACACTGAAGCTTTCTTT,CASSEWESGNTEAFF
-,TRBD2,TRBJ2-2,TRBV9,TGTGCCAGCAGCACTAGCGGGAACGGGGAGCTGTTTTTT,CASSTSGNGELFF
-,-,TRBJ1-5,TRBV27,TGTGCCAGCAGTTCAGCCGGGACGGATAGCAATCAGCCCCAGCATTTT,CASSSAGTDSNQPQHF
once,-,TRBJ2-1,TRBV9,TGTGCCAGCAGCGTAGATAGTTACAATGAGCAGTTCTTC,CASSVDSYNEQFF
-,-,TRBJ2-5,TRBV27,TGTGCCAGCAGTCCACACGGTGGGACCCAGTACTTC,CASSPHGGTQYF
-,TRBD1,TRBJ1-2,TRBV29-1,TGCAGCGTTGAACACGGGACAGTCAGGGACGGCTACACCTTC,CSVEHGTVRDGYTF
-,TRBD2,TRBJ2-5,TRBV7-9,TGTGCCAGCAGCTTAGGCGGGGGGGCACAAGAGACCCAGTACTTC,CASSLGGGAQETQYF
-,-,TRBJ1-1,TRBV30,TGTGCCTGGAGTCTACAGGGGAACACTGAAGCTTTCTTT,CAWSLQGNTEAFF
few,-,TRBJ1-2,TRBV29-1,TGCAGCGGGGGGGGCGGACCTAACTATGGCTACACCTTC,CSGGGGPNYGYTF
-,-,TRBJ2-1,TRBV4-1,TGCGCCAGCAGCCCTTTTGCGTCATCAGAGCAGTTCTTC,CASSPFASSEQFF
-,TRBD1,TRBJ2-5,TRBV13,TGTGCCAGCAGCTTAGAAGGGGGCGCGGTAGAGACCCAGTACTTC,CASSLEGGAVETQYF
-,-,TRBJ1-6,TRBV2,TGTGCCAGCAGTGAGAGCAGCTCCTATAATTCACCCCTCCACTTT,CASSESSSYNSPLHF
-,-,TRBJ2-7,TRBV5-1,TGCGCCAGCAGCTACCGGGACGGAGGCTACGAGCAGTACTTC,CASSYRDGGYEQYF
few,-,TRBJ2-1,TRBV28,TGTGCCAGCAGTTTACTAGCGCGAGGCTCCTACAATGAGCAGTTCTTC,CASSLLARGSYNEQFF
-,-,TRBJ2-2,TRBV6-5,TGTGCCAGCAGTTACTCGAGAGATCCCGGGGAGCTGTTTTTT,CASSYSRDPGELFF
-,-,TRBJ1-6,TRBV28,TGTGCCAGCAGTTTACGCACCCTCGCCAGGGGAGCCTATAATTCACCCCTCCACTTT,CASSLRTLARGAYNSPLHF
many,-,TRBJ2-2,TRBV4-1,TGCGCCAGCAGCCAAGATCTTCCGATCGCGAACACCGGGGAGCTGTTTTTT,CASSQDLPIANTGELFF
-,-,TRBJ1-4,TRBV7-2,TGTGCCAGCAGCTTAGAGGGCAGGCGTGCGGCTAATGAAAAACTGTTTTTT,CASSLEGRRAANEKLFF
-,-,TRBJ2-2,TRBV2,TGTGCCAGCAGTGATGACTTTGCGAACACCGGGGAGCTGTTTTTT,CASSDDFANTGELFF
-,TRBD2,TRBJ2-1,TRBV4-1,TGCGCCAGCAGCCTACGACTAGCGGAGGCGTACAATGAGCAGTTCTTC,CASSLRLAEAYNEQFF
-,TRBD2,TRBJ2-3,TRBV7-8,TGTGCCAGCTCCGGGACTAGCTACGCAGATACGCAGTATTTT,CASSGTSYADTQYF